This TCR beta chain is from a study of blood T cell repertoires in COVID-19. Study context: Samples of COVID-19 (acute and convalescent) were obtained from the United States, Italy and Spain. T cells, B-cell-depleted T cells, or PBMCs provided the cDNA or gDNA that served as material.

This CDR3 is built from 12 residues. Trimming removed 8 bases at V and 3 bases at J, with 10 bases between. Germline V gene data show CDR1 as SNHLY and CDR2 as FYNNEI. The method was immunoSEQ multiplex PCR; TCRdb's version includes in-frame clones alone and lacks a portion of them. The data hold over 120,000 clones, with about 90% observed a single time. Clinical history as reported by participants underpinned cohort assignment. The TCR originated in a man in his fifties or sixties who had recovered from COVID-19. The source material was PBMCs or T cells enriched from blood (not recorded which). The rearrangement joins TRBV2 to TRBJ1-2; D is unclear. The CDR3: CASRGRDYGYTF. CDR3 coding DNA: TGTGCCAGCCGAGGCAGAGACTATGGCTACACCTTC.